This is a list of T cell receptor beta chains from one sample in a study of CD8 T cells in ankylosing spondylitis. TCRdb recomputed calls from the 5' RACE reads with MiXCR, one row per CDR3 protein. The data show 110,000 to 150,000 distinct CDR3 sequences, about 8% seen once. The sequenced material came from synovial fluid, either unsorted or a sorted T cell fraction (not recorded which). The source of these receptors is a male donor with ankylosing spondylitis. Both conserved end residues are part of each CDR3. The D gene is left open where the match is weak. Expanded clones get a size class; other rows say once, few or many, or leave the size out.

>TRBV5-1|TRBD2|TRBJ2-5|14|-
TGCGCCAGCAGCTTGGTGGGAGCGGGGGAGACCCAGTACTTC
CASSLVGAGETQYF
>TRBV29-1|TRBD2|TRBJ2-7|14|-
TGCAGCGTTGCAACGGGACTAGCGCACTACGAGCAGTACTTC
CSVATGLAHYEQYF
>TRBV7-2|-|TRBJ2-7|13|-
TGTGCCAGCAGCTTTCGGGAGAACTACGAGCAGTACTTC
CASSFRENYEQYF
>TRBV2|TRBD1|TRBJ2-3|16|many
TGTGCCAGCAGTACACGACAGGGGGCGAGCACAGATACGCAGTATTTT
CASSTRQGASTDTQYF
>TRBV21-1|-|TRBJ2-7|15|few
TGTGCCAGCAGCAACGCCCATCGGACCCCTTACGAGCAGTACTTC
CASSNAHRTPYEQYF
>TRBV6-2/TRBV6-3|-|TRBJ2-3|15|many
TGTGCCAGCAGTTACTTGGGGAGAACCACAGATACGCAGTATTTT
CASSYLGRTTDTQYF
>TRBV4-3|TRBD1|TRBJ2-7|16|-
TGCGCCAGCAGCCAAGATTGGGGACAGGGAACCCACGAGCAGTACTTC
CASSQDWGQGTHEQYF
>TRBV20-1|-|TRBJ1-2|13|-
TGCAGTGCTAGAGAGCCCAGCAGGGACGGCTACACCTTC
CSAREPSRDGYTF
>TRBV28|-|TRBJ1-6|12|few
TGTGCCAGCAGTTTATATGGTTCACCCCTCCACTTT
CASSLYGSPLHF
>TRBV6-1|-|TRBJ1-5|14|few
TGTGCCAGTAACGCGGGGGGGTTGAGCCAGCCCCAGCATTTT
CASNAGGLSQPQHF
>TRBV19|-|TRBJ1-4|14|-
TGTGCCAGCCTTTTACGGGGGGGCGATGAAAAACTGTTTTTT
CASLLRGGDEKLFF
>TRBV6-5|-|TRBJ2-1|14|many
TGTGCCAGCAGCCGGGGACTCTCCTATGGTGAGCAGTTCTTC
CASSRGLSYGEQFF
>TRBV6-5|-|TRBJ2-1|14|many
TGTGCCAGCAGTTTGGGCAGCTCCTACAATGAGCAGTTCTTC
CASSLGSSYNEQFF
>TRBV28|-|TRBJ1-5|13|few
TGTGCCAGCACGGGCGAAGGCAATCAGCCCCAGCATTTT
CASTGEGNQPQHF
>TRBV7-9|-|TRBJ1-2|14|many
TGTGCCAGCAGCTTACTAGGGACATCCAGTGGCTACACCTTC
CASSLLGTSSGYTF
>TRBV5-4|-|TRBJ1-1|16|-
TGTGCCAGCAGCTTGAATGCGGGGATGCGGAACACTGAAGCTTTCTTT
CASSLNAGMRNTEAFF